The 26 T cell receptor beta chains below come from one sample, sequenced in a study of cytomegalovirus exposure and HLA in healthy donors. Amplification used 60 Vbeta primers and 13 Jbeta primers. Here immunoSEQ multiplex PCR was the method, and the copy in TCRdb shows in-frame clones only, minus some. The sample has more than 150,000 clones, approximately 78% seen once. Sequenced: PBMCs. The receptors here all came from a male donor in good health and CMV-seronegative.

The J gene is TRBJ2-3, the V gene TRBV6-5; maybe TRBD2 (5 bases). CDR3 length: 14 residues. The V and J ends lost 5 bases and 4 bases respectively, with 13 bases between them. The germline CDR1 and CDR2 sequences are MNHEY and SVGAGI. CDR3 nucleotide sequence: TGTGCCAGCAGTCAAGGGAGAGGGTCAGATACGCAGTATTTT. Protein sequence: CASSQGRGSDTQYF.

This sequence joins TRBV6-5 and TRBJ2-5; possibly TRBD1 for D (5 bases). The last part of the DNA fits TRBJ2-7 better; the J call may be wrong. This CDR3 contains 14 residues. In germline, CDR1 is MNHEY, CDR2 SVGAGI. This CDR3 reads CASSYSTETYEQYF. In DNA, the CDR3 is TGTGCCAGCAGTTACTCGACAGAGACCTACGAGCAGTACTTC.

The V and J genes are TRBV7-2 and TRBJ1-6; 9 bases are shared with TRBD1. Germline V CDR1 and CDR2: SGHTA, FQGNSA. The CDR3 runs to 15 residues. V shed 4 bases, J shed 7 bases, and the junction held 5 bases outside the gene matches. The CDR3 is CASSSQGQGNSPLHF. Here the CDR3 DNA reads TGTGCCAGCAGCTCTCAGGGACAGGGAAATTCACCCCTCCACTTT.

The chain uses TRBV10-3 and TRBJ2-1, with 9 bases matching TRBD1. Germline CDR1 reads ENHRY; CDR2 reads SYGVKD. With V trimmed by 5 bases and J by 7 bases, 3 bases remained unmatched. The CDR3 has 13 amino acids. CDR3 sequence reads: CAISTGQGNEQFF. The CDR3 DNA reads as TGTGCCATCAGTACAGGACAGGGGAATGAGCAGTTCTTC.

This chain links TRBV9 with TRBJ2-1, with 8 bases matching TRBD1. Unmatched junction bases numbered 9, after V lost 3 bases and J lost 1 base. The CDR3 extends over 17 amino acids. Germline lookup yields CDR1 SGDLS and CDR2 YYNGEE. The CDR3 region is CASSALVRTGSYNEQFF. CDR3 in DNA: TGTGCCAGCAGCGCCCTCGTACGGACAGGGTCCTACAATGAGCAGTTCTTC.

The chain is built from TRBV7-9 and TRBJ1-4, with TRBD1 matching 7 bases. CDR1 is SEHNR, CDR2 FQNEAQ, per germline (reference sequence). The ends lost 1 base at V and 3 bases at J; junction bases unmatched: 2. The CDR3 extends over 15 amino acids. CDR3 sequence: CASSLEGQPNEKLFF. In nucleotides, the CDR3 is TGTGCCAGCAGCTTAGAGGGACAGCCTAATGAAAAACTGTTTTTT.

A few counts support this clone. The rearrangement links TRBV7-2 to TRBJ1-2; TRBD1 matches at 7 bases. The CDR3 runs to 16 residues. V shed 4 bases and J 5 bases; nucleotides not matched to a gene: 13. Germline V gene data show CDR1 as SGHTA and CDR2 as FQGNSA. The CDR3 protein is CASSSDYRTGQYGYTF. Written as DNA, the CDR3 is TGTGCCAGCAGCTCAGACTACCGGACAGGTCAATATGGCTACACCTTC. The complete variable domain, with remaining parts taken from reference TRBV7-2 and TRBJ1-2, reads GAGVSQSPSNKVTEKGKDVELRCDPISGHTALYWYRQSLGQGLEFLIYFQGNSAPDKSGLPSDRFSAERTGGSVSTLTIQRTQQEDSAVYLCASSSDYRTGQYGYTFGSGTRLTVV.

The chain joins TRBV18 to TRBJ2-7; a weak D match, TRBD1 (6 bases). The CDR3 runs to 15 residues. Germline assignment: CDR1 KGHSH and CDR2 LQKENI. V gave up 4 bases and J gave up 1 base, with 14 bases separating them. CDR3 in DNA: TGTGCCAGCTCACAGACCGTGACAGGATCCTACGAGCAGTACTTC. This gives the protein CASSQTVTGSYEQYF.

This clone was detected only once. The rearrangement links TRBV29-1 to TRBJ1-1; the D gene is possibly TRBD1 (6 bases). Per the germline V gene, CDR1 is SQVTM and CDR2 is ANQGSEA. Deletions cut 7 bases from V and 4 bases from J, with 10 bases between. This CDR3 has 11 amino acids. In DNA, the CDR3 is TGCAGCGCCACAGGGAGCACTGAAGCTTTCTTT. This gives the protein CSATGSTEAFF. The full variable domain, rest sourced from reference TRBV29-1 and TRBJ1-1, is SAVISQKPSRDICQRGTSLTIQCQVDSQVTMMFWYRQQPGQSLTLIATANQGSEATYESGFVIDKFPISRPNLTFSTLTVSNMSPEDSSIYLCSATGSTEAFFGQGTRLTVV.

The chain carries TRBV28 and TRBJ2-7; D is unresolved. This CDR3 contains 13 residues. CDR1 is MDHEN and CDR2 is SYDVKM in the germline V gene. Trimming took 6 bases from V and 0 from J, leaving 9 bases between them. The CDR3 DNA follows: TGTGCCAGCAGCCCTCAGGTCTCCTACGAGCAGTACTTC. This sequence encodes CASSPQVSYEQYF.

This chain joins TRBV4-3 and TRBJ2-1; D call uncertain. Trimming stripped 0 bases from V and 9 bases from J, with 6 bases between. Germline lookup yields CDR1 LGHNA and CDR2 YSLEER. This CDR3 spans 12 amino acids. The CDR3 DNA follows: TGCGCCAGCAGCCAAGATAGGAGTGAGCAGTTCTTC. Its protein product is CASSQDRSEQFF.

In this sample, this clone turned up a few times. The chain links TRBV7-3 to TRBJ2-3; a weak D match, TRBD2 (6 bases). This CDR3 is built from 15 residues. Germline V gives CDR1 SGHTA, CDR2 FQGTGA. With 4 bases removed from V and 2 bases from J, the gap between germline ends came to 13 bases. CDR3 in DNA: TGTGCCAGCAGCTCCGGGACTGTTTTCACAGATACGCAGTATTTT. Translated, it gives CASSSGTVFTDTQYF.

The chain uses TRBV6-6 and TRBJ2-1; 11 nucleotides line up with TRBD1. Unmatched junction bases numbered 3, after V lost 2 bases and J lost 9 bases. Germline CDR1 reads MNHNY; CDR2 reads SVGAGI (reference sequence). The CDR3 is 14 residues long. CDR3 residues: CASSYGTGGSEQFF. In DNA form, the CDR3 reads TGTGCCAGCAGTTACGGGACAGGGGGTAGTGAGCAGTTCTTC.

The chain combines TRBV6-5 with TRBJ1-2; TRBD1 matches 8 bases. V was clipped by 8 bases and J by 7 bases; unmatched bases: 9. Per the germline V gene, CDR1 is MNHEY and CDR2 is SVGAGI. The CDR3 is made up of 13 amino acids. The CDR3 sequence: CASWKTGTGGYTF. As DNA, the CDR3 is TGTGCCAGCTGGAAGACAGGGACAGGTGGCTACACCTTC.

This clone was seen a single time. The chain joins TRBV7-2 to TRBJ1-1, with 9 nucleotides matching TRBD1. J was trimmed by 4 bases and V by 0 bases; bases with no gene match: 3. Germline-derived CDR1 and CDR2 are SGHTA and FQGNSA. The length of the CDR3 is 15 residues. CDR3 in DNA: TGTGCCAGCAGCTTAGCGGGGGGACAGGGCACTGAAGCTTTCTTT. Residues: CASSLAGGQGTEAFF.

This clone has a single count. V usage is TRBV29-1 and J usage is TRBJ2-2; 10 bases are a match to TRBD1. Trimming at V came to 5 bases and at J to 0 bases, leaving 3 bases not matched to a gene. Germline V CDR1 and CDR2: SQVTM, ANQGSEA. The CDR3 length is 15 residues. CDR3 sequence (DNA): TGCAGCGTTCGACAGGGGGCGCCGAACACCGGGGAGCTGTTTTTT. Translation gives CSVRQGAPNTGELFF.

The rearrangement joins TRBV19 to TRBJ2-4; 11 bases fit TRBD2. The CDR3 loop spans 15 amino acids. V lost 5 bases, J lost 7 bases, and 7 bases stayed unmatched. Germline V CDR1 and CDR2: LNHDA, SQIVND (reference sequence). The CDR3 region has the DNA TGTGCCAGTAGTGATACTAGCGGGGGAGGGAACATTCAGTACTTC. Protein: CASSDTSGGGNIQYF.

Note on this clone: The same CDR3 can be traced to other DNA sequences in this sample. The CDR3 bases are TGTGCCAGCAGCCCGGGACTTACAACTAATGAAAAACTGTTTTTT. Its translation is CASSPGLTTNEKLFF. The chain uses TRBV7-9 and TRBJ1-4; weak D call: TRBD1 (5 bases). Trimming took off 5 bases at V and 0 bases at J, with 10 bases between the two ends. The germline gives CDR1 SEHNR, CDR2 FQNEAQ (reference sequence). There are 15 residues in the CDR3.

The chain has TRBV15 and TRBJ1-1; D is perhaps TRBD1 (5 bases). The CDR3 totals 14 residues. V was pared by 5 bases and J by 4 bases, with 14 bases between. Germline-derived CDR1 and CDR2 are LNHNV and YYDKDF (reference sequence). The CDR3 reads CATSLGGVSTEAFF. The CDR3 DNA reads TGTGCCACCAGCCTAGGAGGGGTGAGCACTGAAGCTTTCTTT.

The J gene is TRBJ1-3, the V gene TRBV5-1; 8 bases match TRBD1. Germline V CDR1 and CDR2: SGHRS, YFSETQ. The trim removed 1 base at V and 4 bases at J, leaving 7 bases unmatched. The CDR3 spans 16 residues. This CDR3 is CASSLFQQGVGNTIYF. The CDR3 coding sequence is TGCGCCAGCAGCTTGTTTCAACAGGGGGTAGGAAACACCATATATTTT. The full variable domain, in which reference TRBV5-1 and TRBJ1-3 provide the parts outside the CDR3, is KAGVTQTPRYLIKTRGQQVTLSCSPISGHRSVSWYQQTPGQGLQFLFEYFSETQRNKGNFPGRFSGRQFSNSRSEMNVSTLELGDSALYLCASSLFQQGVGNTIYFGEGSWLTVV.

This clone was detected a few times. The genes are TRBV6-5 and TRBJ2-7; D remains ambiguous. Germline assignment: CDR1 MNHEY and CDR2 SVGAGI. This CDR3 region has 12 residues. The V end lost 6 bases, the J end lost 5 bases, and 11 bases lay between the germline ends. CDR3 region: CASSPSSDEQYF. The CDR3 DNA follows: TGTGCCAGCAGCCCTTCTTCAGACGAGCAGTACTTC.

The chain couples TRBV7-9 to TRBJ1-4, with 7 bases lining up with TRBD1. The germline V gene encodes CDR1 SEHNR and CDR2 FQNEAQ (reference sequence). After removal of 5 bases from V and 5 bases from J, the junction contained 5 bases not matched to a gene. This CDR3 contains 14 residues. The CDR3 sequence is CASSTDRANEKLFF. In DNA form, the CDR3 reads TGTGCCAGCAGCACCGACAGGGCGAATGAAAAACTGTTTTTT.

The chain combines TRBV4-1 with TRBJ2-1, with D uncertain. There are 15 residues in the CDR3. Germline loops: CDR1 MGHRA, CDR2 YSYEKL. Trimming pared 4 bases from V and 0 bases from J, leaving 10 bases between. CDR3: CASSPTRSSYNEQFF. The CDR3 DNA follows: TGCGCCAGCAGCCCGACCCGGAGCTCCTACAATGAGCAGTTCTTC.

This sequence joins TRBV5-4 and TRBJ2-1; 11 bases match TRBD1. The CDR3 loop spans 15 amino acids. The germline V gene has CDR1 SGHNT and CDR2 YYREEE (reference sequence). V was pared by 4 bases and J by 7 bases, with 7 bases of the junction left unmatched. CDR3 amino acids: CASSRTGTGGNEQFF. CDR3 nucleotide sequence: TGTGCCAGCAGCCGGACCGGGACAGGGGGTAATGAGCAGTTCTTC.

The chain links TRBV5-1 to TRBJ2-5; weak D call: TRBD1 (6 bases). Germline-derived CDR1 and CDR2 are SGHRS and YFSETQ. Deletions cut 4 bases from V and 2 bases from J, with 12 bases between. The CDR3 is 14 amino acids. The DNA of the CDR3 is TGCGCCAGCAGCGGATCAGGGGCACAAGAGACCCAGTACTTC. Translation: CASSGSGAQETQYF.

This clone was seen more than once but under ten times. The gene calls are TRBV28 and TRBJ1-4; no clear D. This CDR3 spans 15 amino acids. Germline V gives CDR1 MDHEN, CDR2 SYDVKM. The V and J ends lost 4 bases and 2 bases respectively, with 11 bases between them. DNA for the CDR3: TGTGCCAGCAGTTCACGGGGTTTCACTAATGAAAAACTGTTTTTT. This translates into CASSSRGFTNEKLFF.